These 9 T cell receptor beta chains originate from one sample sequenced in a study of T cell responses to AZD1222 COVID-19 vaccine. Only in-frame clones appear in the TCRdb table, and some are missing; sequencing was by immunoSEQ multiplex PCR. The sample contains 95,000 to 100,000 clones, about 88% of which appear only once. This material consisted of peripheral blood, taken on day 0 of AZD1222 vaccination. The receptor set was obtained from an adult in good health.

The chain joins TRBV5-1 to TRBJ2-2, with D hard to call. The germline V gene has CDR1 SGHRS and CDR2 YFSETQ. The CDR3 is made up of 14 amino acids. Trimming stripped 0 bases from V and 1 base from J, with 4 bases between. CDR3 amino acids: CASSLVQNTGELFF. The CDR3, as DNA: TGCGCCAGCAGCTTGGTGCAGAACACCGGGGAGCTGTTTTTT.

The chain employs TRBV5-5 and TRBJ1-6, with TRBD1 identical over 7 bases. The germline V gene encodes CDR1 SGHKS and CDR2 YYEKEE (reference sequence). The trim removed 0 bases at V and 10 bases at J, leaving 10 bases unmatched. The CDR3 is 16 residues long. CDR3 region: CASSLGLQGGSSPLHF. For the CDR3, the DNA is TGTGCCAGCAGCTTGGGACTTCAGGGGGGTAGCTCACCCCTCCACTTT.

The chain carries TRBV19 and TRBJ2-7; the D gene is possibly TRBD1 (6 bases). The germline V gene has CDR1 LNHDA and CDR2 SQIVND (reference sequence). With 7 bases removed from V and 4 bases from J, the gap between germline ends came to 8 bases. The CDR3 spans 11 residues. CDR3 amino acids: CASTRGYEQYF. CDR3 DNA sequence: TGTGCCAGTACCAGGGGTTACGAGCAGTACTTC.

This clone was recorded only once. The chain joins TRBV19 to TRBJ2-5, with D possibly being TRBD1 (5 bases). In germline, CDR1 is LNHDA, CDR2 SQIVND (reference sequence). The CDR3 is 14 residues long. Trimming took 7 bases from V and 5 from J, leaving 17 bases between them. The CDR3 loop is CASTQGRGAETQYF. CDR3 nucleotides: TGTGCCAGTACCCAGGGAAGGGGCGCGGAGACCCAGTACTTC.

This chain links TRBV5-1 with TRBJ1-4, with D possibly being TRBD1 (5 bases). The ends were cut back, 4 bases at V and 7 bases at J, with 14 bases in the middle. The CDR3 extends over 14 amino acids. Per germline, CDR1 SGHRS and CDR2 YFSETQ. CDR3 sequence: CASSPGRGGEKLFF. CDR3 bases: TGCGCCAGCAGCCCCGGGAGGGGAGGTGAAAAACTGTTTTTT.

The rearrangement links TRBV5-1 to TRBJ2-2, with D tentatively TRBD1 (5 bases). This CDR3 has 15 residues. Deletions cut 2 bases from V and 1 base from J, with 9 bases between. From germline, CDR1 is SGHRS and CDR2 YFSETQ. As DNA, the CDR3 is TGCGCCAGCAGCTTTACAGGCTTGAACACCGGGGAGCTGTTTTTT. As protein: CASSFTGLNTGELFF.

This rearrangement joins TRBV19 to TRBJ1-1; D remains ambiguous. Germline loops: CDR1 LNHDA, CDR2 SQIVND (reference sequence). The CDR3 is 13 residues long. The ends were cut back, 7 bases at V and 3 bases at J, with 12 bases in the middle. The CDR3 coding sequence is TGTGCCAGTATCCGTAGTTGGGACACTGAAGCTTTCTTT. Amino acids: CASIRSWDTEAFF.

V is TRBV11-2 and J is TRBJ2-5, with 12 bases identical to TRBD2. CDR3 size: 15 residues. V lost 6 bases and J lost 7; bases outside the gene matches: 9. Germline V gives CDR1 SGHAT, CDR2 FQNNGV. The CDR3 bases are TGTGCCAGCAGACCCTCTAGCGGGAGGGGGGGGACCCAGTACTTC. It specifies CASRPSSGRGGTQYF.

This chain connects TRBV11-1 to TRBJ1-2; TRBD1 might be the D (5 bases). Trimming removed 0 bases from V and 0 bases from J, with 11 bases in between. The V gene's germline CDR1 is SGHAT and CDR2 FQDESV (reference sequence). The CDR3 is made up of 16 amino acids. This CDR3 is CASSLADNVANYGYTF. The CDR3 region has the DNA TGTGCCAGCAGCTTAGCGGACAACGTAGCTAACTATGGCTACACCTTC.